Listed below are T cell receptor beta chains from one sample, sequenced in a study of cytomegalovirus exposure and HLA in healthy donors. Generated by immunoSEQ multiplex PCR, the TCRdb table keeps only in-frame clones and is missing some. The sample holds 200,000 to 300,000 clones; about 86% are singletons and the top ten take 2.6%. Sequenced sample: PBMCs. All receptors derive from a young man in good health and CMV-seronegative. The CDR3 runs from the conserved cysteine through the conserved F or W. Fields, in order: CDR3 protein, CDR3 DNA, J gene, D gene, clone size, V gene. A D gene is named only where the DNA matches it firmly. Clone size is given for some rows only: seen once, a few or many times, or a class if the clone is expanded.

CASRDRRLAEAFF	TGTGCCAGTCGGGACAGACGCCTCGCTGAAGCTTTCTTT	TRBJ1-1	TRBD1	-	TRBV7-2
CATSRGAQGLNSPLHF	TGTGCCACCAGCAGAGGGGCCCAGGGGTTAAATTCACCCCTCCACTTT	TRBJ1-6	-	few	TRBV15
CASSVGLAGGVTDTQYF	TGTGCCAGCAGCGTAGGACTAGCGGGAGGCGTCACAGATACGCAGTATTTT	TRBJ2-3	TRBD2	-	TRBV9
CASSFGGRGYSYEQYF	TGTGCCAGCAGTTTTGGGGGCAGGGGGTACTCCTACGAGCAGTACTTC	TRBJ2-7	TRBD1	-	TRBV27
CASSLSLSSGEKLFF	TGCGCCAGCAGCTTGTCTCTGAGTTCCGGTGAAAAACTGTTTTTT	TRBJ1-4	-	-	TRBV5-1
CASSQDLEGSNSPLHF	TGCGCCAGCAGCCAAGATTTGGAGGGGAGCAATTCACCCCTCCACTTT	TRBJ1-6	-	-	TRBV4-1
CSVGGPGQGSGANVLTF	TGCAGCGTCGGTGGACCGGGACAAGGCTCTGGGGCCAACGTCCTGACTTTC	TRBJ2-6	-	-	TRBV29-1
CASIGGAYGYTF	TGTGCCAGTATTGGGGGCGCCTATGGCTACACCTTC	TRBJ1-2	-	-	TRBV19
CAWRSRGGGADTQYF	TGTGCCTGGAGGTCCAGGGGCGGCGGAGCAGATACGCAGTATTTT	TRBJ2-3	-	-	TRBV30
CASSESGVGSNQPQHF	TGTGCCAGCAGTGAATCCGGGGTCGGGAGCAATCAGCCCCAGCATTTT	TRBJ1-5	-	few	TRBV25-1